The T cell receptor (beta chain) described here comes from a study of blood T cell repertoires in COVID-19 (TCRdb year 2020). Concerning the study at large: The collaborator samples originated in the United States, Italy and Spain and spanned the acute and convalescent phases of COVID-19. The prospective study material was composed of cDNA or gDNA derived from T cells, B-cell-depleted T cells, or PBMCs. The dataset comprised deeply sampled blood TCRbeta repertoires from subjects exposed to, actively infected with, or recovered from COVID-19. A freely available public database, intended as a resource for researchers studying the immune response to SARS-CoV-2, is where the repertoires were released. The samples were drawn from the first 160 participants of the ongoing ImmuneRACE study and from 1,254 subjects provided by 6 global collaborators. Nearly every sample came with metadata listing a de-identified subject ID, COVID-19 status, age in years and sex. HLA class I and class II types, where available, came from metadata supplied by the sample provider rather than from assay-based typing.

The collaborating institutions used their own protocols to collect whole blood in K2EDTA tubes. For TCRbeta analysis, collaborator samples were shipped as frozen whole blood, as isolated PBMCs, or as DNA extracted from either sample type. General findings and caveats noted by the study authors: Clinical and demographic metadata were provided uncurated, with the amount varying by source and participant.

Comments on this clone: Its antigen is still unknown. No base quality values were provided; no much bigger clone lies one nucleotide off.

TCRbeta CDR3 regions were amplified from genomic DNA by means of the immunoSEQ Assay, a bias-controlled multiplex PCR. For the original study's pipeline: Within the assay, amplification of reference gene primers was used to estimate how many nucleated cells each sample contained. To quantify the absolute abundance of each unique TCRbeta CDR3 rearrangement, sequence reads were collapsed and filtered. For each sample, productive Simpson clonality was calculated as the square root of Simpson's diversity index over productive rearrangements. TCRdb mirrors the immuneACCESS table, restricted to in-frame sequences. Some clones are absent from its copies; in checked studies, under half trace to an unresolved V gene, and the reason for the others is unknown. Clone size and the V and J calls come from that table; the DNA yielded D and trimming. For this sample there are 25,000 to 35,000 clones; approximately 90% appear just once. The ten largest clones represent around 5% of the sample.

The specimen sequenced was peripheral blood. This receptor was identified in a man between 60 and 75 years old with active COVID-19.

The CDR3 region reads CASSVSYNEQFF. The DNA is as follows: TGTGCCAGCAGCGTATCATACAATGAGCAGTTCTTC. Recombination connected TRBV9 to TRBJ2-1; no D gene call is confident. Trimming costs V 1 base and J 4 bases, and their ends lie 3 bases apart. The germline V gene sets CDR1 to SGDLS and CDR2 to YYNGEE. The CDR3 runs 12 amino acids, cysteine and phenylalanine included. The read is trimmed to its CDR3 DNA, 36 bases read in frame from base 1.